Listed below are T cell receptor beta chains from one sample, sequenced in a study of response to subunit inactivated influenza vaccine. Via MiXCR, TCRdb re-called the RT-PCR reads, giving one row per CDR3 protein. Altogether roughly 780,000 distinct CDR3 sequences are present, 18% being singletons, with the ten largest covering roughly a tenth. The sequencing here drew on PBMCs from blood, taken more than 4 days after vaccination. Receptor source: a man aged 45-65 years who received an inactivated influenza vaccine. Each CDR3 is given with its conserved first and last residue. D genes are given only for firm matches.

CDR3	V	J	D
CASSFSQGPYNEQFF	TRBV5-6	TRBJ2-1	NA
CASSQELAGVGDTQYF	TRBV4-3	TRBJ2-3	TRBD2
CASSPRGLSGNTIYF	TRBV3-1	TRBJ1-3	NA
CASSAIIVGAVEKLFF	TRBV27	TRBJ1-4	NA
CASSEHRQNTEAFF	TRBV6-1	TRBJ1-1	NA
CASSYSDGQPQHF	TRBV6-2/TRBV6-3	TRBJ1-5	NA
CASSNPDQPQHF	TRBV12-3/TRBV12-4	TRBJ1-5	NA
CASRRHGGDYEQYF	TRBV28	TRBJ2-7	NA
CAWRASGRANEQFF	TRBV30	TRBJ2-1	TRBD2
CASSHLRGQGRTEAFF	TRBV12-3/TRBV12-4	TRBJ1-1	TRBD1
CASSLWSDYSTDTQYF	TRBV5-1	TRBJ2-3	NA
CASSEWTTGAYEQYF	TRBV6-1	TRBJ2-7	TRBD1
CSGVGWGTGNTEAFF	TRBV29-1	TRBJ1-1	TRBD1
CATSREDGSYEQYF	TRBV15	TRBJ2-7	NA
CAWRGGDTQYF	TRBV30	TRBJ2-3	NA
CASSYSTTGNYGYTF	TRBV6-5	TRBJ1-2	TRBD1
CSAQDGWEQYF	TRBV20-1	TRBJ2-7	NA
CASKRGGGETQYF	TRBV7-9	TRBJ2-5	NA
CAWSGPWGLAGGGEQFF	TRBV30	TRBJ2-1	TRBD2
CSARYQGAPGNTIYF	TRBV20-1	TRBJ1-3	TRBD1
CASSLGPAGEQFF	TRBV7-9	TRBJ2-1	NA
CASSSAGTGNTEAFF	TRBV5-1	TRBJ1-1	TRBD1
CSATPGQGQETQYF	TRBV20-1	TRBJ2-5	TRBD1
CASSPSGMYEQYF	TRBV27	TRBJ2-7	NA
CASRPDGDNEQFF	TRBV12-3/TRBV12-4	TRBJ2-1	NA
CASTEGVQETQYF	TRBV6-2/TRBV6-3	TRBJ2-5	NA
CAIQGNSYEQYF	TRBV10-3	TRBJ2-7	NA
CASSWTGGFGNTIYF	TRBV12-3/TRBV12-4	TRBJ1-3	TRBD1
CASSIGLAGVREQFF	TRBV19	TRBJ2-1	TRBD2
CASSQGTLTWVEQYF	TRBV3-1	TRBJ2-7	NA
CASTLLATGDTQYF	TRBV6-2/TRBV6-3	TRBJ2-3	NA
CASSRSYSSGANVLTF	TRBV4-3	TRBJ2-6	NA
CASSPLAGAVVTQYF	TRBV7-3	TRBJ2-3	TRBD2
CASSALTSGINHEQFF	TRBV9	TRBJ2-1	TRBD2
CASSPLAGGWGEQYF	TRBV12-3/TRBV12-4	TRBJ2-7	TRBD2
CASSRPQDNQPQHF	TRBV6-1	TRBJ1-5	NA
CASSQGTLTYEQYF	TRBV7-2	TRBJ2-7	NA
CSARLAGAVSETQYF	TRBV20-1	TRBJ2-5	TRBD2
CASSFLGADEQFF	TRBV12-3/TRBV12-4	TRBJ2-1	NA
CASSKSLAGLGDTQYF	TRBV6-1	TRBJ2-3	TRBD2
CASSFLGMDAGEQFF	TRBV13	TRBJ2-1	NA
CSVEAWGGETQYF	TRBV29-1	TRBJ2-5	TRBD2
CASSGKRESSYEQYF	TRBV7-6	TRBJ2-7	NA
CASSPFDSYNEQFF	TRBV6-1	TRBJ2-1	NA
CASSLAADYTDTQYF	TRBV12-3/TRBV12-4	TRBJ2-3	NA
CSARETGTSGRILNEQFF	TRBV20-1	TRBJ2-1	TRBD2